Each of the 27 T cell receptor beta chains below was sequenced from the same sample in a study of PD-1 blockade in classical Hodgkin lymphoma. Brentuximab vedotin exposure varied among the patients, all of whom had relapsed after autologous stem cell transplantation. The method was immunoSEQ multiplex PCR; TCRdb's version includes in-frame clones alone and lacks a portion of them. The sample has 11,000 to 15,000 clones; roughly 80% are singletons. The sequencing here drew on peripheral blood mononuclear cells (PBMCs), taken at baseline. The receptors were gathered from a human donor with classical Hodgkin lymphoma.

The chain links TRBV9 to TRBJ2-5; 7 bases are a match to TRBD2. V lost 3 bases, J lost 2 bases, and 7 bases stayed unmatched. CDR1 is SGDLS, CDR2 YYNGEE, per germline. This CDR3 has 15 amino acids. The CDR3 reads CASSASTSDQETQYF. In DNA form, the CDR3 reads TGTGCCAGCAGCGCATCTACTAGCGATCAAGAGACCCAGTACTTC.

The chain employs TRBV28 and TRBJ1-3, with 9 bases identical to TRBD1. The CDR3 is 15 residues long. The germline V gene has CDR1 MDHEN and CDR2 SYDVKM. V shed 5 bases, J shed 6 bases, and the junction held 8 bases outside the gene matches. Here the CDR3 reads CASSIGDRVVNTIYF. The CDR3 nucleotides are TGTGCCAGCAGTATAGGGGACAGGGTGGTAAACACCATATATTTT.

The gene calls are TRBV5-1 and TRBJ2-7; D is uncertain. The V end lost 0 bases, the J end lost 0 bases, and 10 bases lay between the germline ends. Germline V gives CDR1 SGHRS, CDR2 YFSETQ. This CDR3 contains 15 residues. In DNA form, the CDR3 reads TGCGCCAGCAGCTTGGAGTTCGGAAGCTCCTACGAGCAGTACTTC. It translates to CASSLEFGSSYEQYF.

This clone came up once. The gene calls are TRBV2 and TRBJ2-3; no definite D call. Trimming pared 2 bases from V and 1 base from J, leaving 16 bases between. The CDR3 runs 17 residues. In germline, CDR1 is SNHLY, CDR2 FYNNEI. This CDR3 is CASSEPGPTRGTDTQYF. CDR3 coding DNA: TGTGCCAGCAGTGAACCCGGACCCACTCGGGGCACAGATACGCAGTATTTT.

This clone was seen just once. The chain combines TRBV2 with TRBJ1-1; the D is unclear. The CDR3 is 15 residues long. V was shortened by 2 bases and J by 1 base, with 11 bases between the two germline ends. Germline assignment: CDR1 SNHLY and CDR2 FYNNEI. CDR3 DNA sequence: TGTGCCAGCAGTGAAATAAGGGTGGGGAACACTGAAGCTTTCTTT. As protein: CASSEIRVGNTEAFF.

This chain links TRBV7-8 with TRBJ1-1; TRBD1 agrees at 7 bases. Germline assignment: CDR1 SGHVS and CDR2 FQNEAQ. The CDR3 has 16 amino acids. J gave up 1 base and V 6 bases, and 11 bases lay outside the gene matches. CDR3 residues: CASSISGQAANTEAFF. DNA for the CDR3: TGTGCCAGCAGTATTAGCGGACAGGCGGCGAACACTGAAGCTTTCTTT.

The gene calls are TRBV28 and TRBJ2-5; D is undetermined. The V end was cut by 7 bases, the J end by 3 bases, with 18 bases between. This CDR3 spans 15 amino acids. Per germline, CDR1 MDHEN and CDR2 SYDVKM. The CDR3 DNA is TGTGCCAGCACCACGCCCCGTGGGGTGGAAGAGACCCAGTACTTC. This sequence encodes CASTTPRGVEETQYF.

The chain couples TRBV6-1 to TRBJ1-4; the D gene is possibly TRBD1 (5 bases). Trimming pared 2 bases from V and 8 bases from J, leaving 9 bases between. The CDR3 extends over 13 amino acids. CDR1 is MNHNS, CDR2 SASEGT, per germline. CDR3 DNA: TGTGCCAGCAGTGAAAGCAGGGTCGAAAAACTGTTTTTT. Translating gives CASSESRVEKLFF.

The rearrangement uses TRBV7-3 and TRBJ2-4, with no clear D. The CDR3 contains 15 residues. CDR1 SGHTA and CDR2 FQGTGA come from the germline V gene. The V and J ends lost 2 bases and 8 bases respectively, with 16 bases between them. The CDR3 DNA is TGTGCCAGCAGCTTAGGTCTGGGAATGAGAGACATTCAGTACTTC. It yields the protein CASSLGLGMRDIQYF.

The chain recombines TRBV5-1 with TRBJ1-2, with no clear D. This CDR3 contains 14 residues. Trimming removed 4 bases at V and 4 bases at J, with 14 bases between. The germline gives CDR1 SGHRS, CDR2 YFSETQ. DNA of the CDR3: TGCGCCAGCAGCGTTGACGGAGCAGTCTATGGCTACACCTTC. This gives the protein CASSVDGAVYGYTF.

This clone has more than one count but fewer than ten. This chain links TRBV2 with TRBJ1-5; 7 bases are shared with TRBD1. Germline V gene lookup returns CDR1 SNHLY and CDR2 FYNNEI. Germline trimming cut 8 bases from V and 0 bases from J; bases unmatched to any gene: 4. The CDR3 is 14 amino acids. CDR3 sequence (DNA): TGTGCCAGCGGGACAGCTAATAGCAATCAGCCCCAGCATTTT. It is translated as CASGTANSNQPQHF.

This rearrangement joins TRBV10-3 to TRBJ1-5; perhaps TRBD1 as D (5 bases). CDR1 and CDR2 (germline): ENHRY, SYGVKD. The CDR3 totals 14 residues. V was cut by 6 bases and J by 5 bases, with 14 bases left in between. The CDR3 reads CAISLRGGDQPQHF. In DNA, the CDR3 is TGTGCCATCAGCCTTCGGGGGGGGGATCAGCCCCAGCATTTT.

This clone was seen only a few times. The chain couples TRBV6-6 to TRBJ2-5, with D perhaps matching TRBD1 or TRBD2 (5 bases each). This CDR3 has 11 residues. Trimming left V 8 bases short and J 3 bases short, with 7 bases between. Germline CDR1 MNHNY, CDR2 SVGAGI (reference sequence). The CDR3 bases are TGTGCCAGCGGGACCAAAGAGACCCAGTACTTC. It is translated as CASGTKETQYF.

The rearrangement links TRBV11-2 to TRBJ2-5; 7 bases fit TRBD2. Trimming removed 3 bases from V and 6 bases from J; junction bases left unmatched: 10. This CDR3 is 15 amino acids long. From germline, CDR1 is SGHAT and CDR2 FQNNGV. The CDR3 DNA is TGTGCCAGCAGCTTGTTAGGGACTACGAGAAAGACCCAGTACTTC. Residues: CASSLLGTTRKTQYF.

The CDR3 is CATSTRTSGRGTQYF. DNA of the CDR3: TGTGCCACCAGCACGAGGACTAGCGGGAGGGGGACCCAGTACTTC. The V gene is TRBV15, the J gene TRBJ2-5, with 15 bases lining up with TRBD2. This CDR3 comprises 15 residues. Germline V gives CDR1 LNHNV, CDR2 YYDKDF (reference sequence). V trimming: 4 bases; J trimming: 7 bases; junction bases outside the gene matches: 4.

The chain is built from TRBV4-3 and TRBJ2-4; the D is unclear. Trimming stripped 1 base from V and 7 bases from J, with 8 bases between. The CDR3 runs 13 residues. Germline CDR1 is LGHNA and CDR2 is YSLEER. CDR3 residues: CASSQAQKNIQYF. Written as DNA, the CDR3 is TGCGCCAGCAGCCAAGCCCAAAAGAACATTCAGTACTTC.

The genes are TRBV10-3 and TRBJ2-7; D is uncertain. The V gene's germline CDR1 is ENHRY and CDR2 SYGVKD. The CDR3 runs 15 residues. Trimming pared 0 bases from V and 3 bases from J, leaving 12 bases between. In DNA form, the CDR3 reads TGTGCCATCAGTGAGTCGGAACTGAGGAACTACGAGCAGTACTTC. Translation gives CAISESELRNYEQYF.

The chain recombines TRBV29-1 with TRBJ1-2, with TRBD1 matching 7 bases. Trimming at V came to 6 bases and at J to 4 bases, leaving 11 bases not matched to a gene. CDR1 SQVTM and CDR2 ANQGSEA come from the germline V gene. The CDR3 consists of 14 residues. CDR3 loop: CSVAVRQGSYGYTF. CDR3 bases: TGCAGCGTGGCCGTGCGACAGGGCTCCTATGGCTACACCTTC. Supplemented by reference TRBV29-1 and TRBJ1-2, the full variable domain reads SAVISQKPSRDICQRGTSLTIQCQVDSQVTMMFWYRQQPGQSLTLIATANQGSEATYESGFVIDKFPISRPNLTFSTLTVSNMSPEDSSIYLCSVAVRQGSYGYTFGSGTRLTVV.

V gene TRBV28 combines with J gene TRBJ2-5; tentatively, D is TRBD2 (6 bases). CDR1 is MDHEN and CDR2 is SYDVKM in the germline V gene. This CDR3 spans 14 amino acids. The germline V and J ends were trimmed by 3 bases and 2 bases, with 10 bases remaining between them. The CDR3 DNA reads TGTGCCAGCAGTTTTCCGGGGGTTCAAGAGACCCAGTACTTC. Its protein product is CASSFPGVQETQYF.

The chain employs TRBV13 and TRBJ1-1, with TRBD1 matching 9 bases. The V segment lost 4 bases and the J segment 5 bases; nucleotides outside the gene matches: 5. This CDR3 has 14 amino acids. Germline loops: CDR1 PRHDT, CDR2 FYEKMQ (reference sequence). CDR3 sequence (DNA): TGTGCCAGCAGCTCCGGGACAGGGAAAACTGAAGCTTTCTTT. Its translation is CASSSGTGKTEAFF.

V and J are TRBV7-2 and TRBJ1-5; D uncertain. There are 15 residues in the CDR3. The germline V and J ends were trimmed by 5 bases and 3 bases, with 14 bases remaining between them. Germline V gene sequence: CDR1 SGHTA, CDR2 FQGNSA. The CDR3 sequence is CASSPHGSYNQPQHF. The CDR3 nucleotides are TGTGCCAGCAGCCCCCACGGGTCTTACAATCAGCCCCAGCATTTT.

CDR3: CASSDPSGGAQETQYF. CDR3 nucleotides: TGTGCCAGCAGCGACCCTAGCGGGGGGGCACAAGAGACCCAGTACTTC. The genes are TRBV7-6 and TRBJ2-5; 12 bases are shared with TRBD2. Unmatched junction bases numbered 6, after V lost 5 bases and J lost 2 bases. The CDR3 is 16 residues long. Germline V gives CDR1 SGHVS, CDR2 FNYEAQ.

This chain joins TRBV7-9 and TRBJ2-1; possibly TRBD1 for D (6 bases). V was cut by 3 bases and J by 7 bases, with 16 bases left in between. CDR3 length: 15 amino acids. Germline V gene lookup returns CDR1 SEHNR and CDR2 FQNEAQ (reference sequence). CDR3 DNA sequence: TGTGCCAGCAGCTTGTCAGGGGCCCGTCGGAATGAGCAGTTCTTC. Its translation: CASSLSGARRNEQFF.

Here the CDR3 reads CSVADGVDQPQHF. The CDR3 nucleotides are TGCAGCGTTGCGGATGGGGTGGATCAGCCCCAGCATTTT. The chain combines TRBV29-1 with TRBJ1-5; D is unresolved. CDR1 SQVTM and CDR2 ANQGSEA come from the germline V gene. V was cut by 4 bases and J by 5 bases, with 12 bases left in between. CDR3 length: 13 residues.

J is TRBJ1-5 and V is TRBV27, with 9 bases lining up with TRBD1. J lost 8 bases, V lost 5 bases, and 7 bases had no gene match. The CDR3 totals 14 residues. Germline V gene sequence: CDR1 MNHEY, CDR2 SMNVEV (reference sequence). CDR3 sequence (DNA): TGTGCCAGCAGTCCTTGGACAGGGGAAGAGCCCCAGCATTTT. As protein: CASSPWTGEEPQHF.

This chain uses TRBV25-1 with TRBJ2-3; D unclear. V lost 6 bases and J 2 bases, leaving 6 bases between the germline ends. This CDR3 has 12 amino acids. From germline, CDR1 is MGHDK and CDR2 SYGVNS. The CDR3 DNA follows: TGTGCCAGCAGCCTTTTCACAGATACGCAGTATTTT. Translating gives CASSLFTDTQYF. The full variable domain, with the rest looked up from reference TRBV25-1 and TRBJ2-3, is EADIYQTPRYLVIGTGKKITLECSQTMGHDKMYWYQQDPGMELHLIHYSYGVNSTEKGDLSSESTVSRIRTEHFPLTLESARPSHTSQYLCASSLFTDTQYFGPGTRLTVL.

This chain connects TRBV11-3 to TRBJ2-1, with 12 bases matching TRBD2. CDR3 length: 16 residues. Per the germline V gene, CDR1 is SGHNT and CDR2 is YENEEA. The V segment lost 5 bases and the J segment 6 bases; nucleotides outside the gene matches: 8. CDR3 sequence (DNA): TGTGCCAGCAGCCAGGGGCTAGCGGGGGGGCGCAATGAGCAGTTCTTC. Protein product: CASSQGLAGGRNEQFF.